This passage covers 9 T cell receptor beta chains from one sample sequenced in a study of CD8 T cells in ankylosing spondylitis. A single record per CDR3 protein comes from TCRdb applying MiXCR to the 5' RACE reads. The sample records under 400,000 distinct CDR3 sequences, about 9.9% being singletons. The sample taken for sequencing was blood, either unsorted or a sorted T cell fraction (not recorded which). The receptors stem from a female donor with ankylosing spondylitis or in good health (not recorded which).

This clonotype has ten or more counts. This CDR3 is CSAATPSGNTGELFF. In DNA form, the CDR3 reads TGCAGTGCTGCAACACCTAGCGGGAACACCGGGGAGCTGTTTTTT. V and J are TRBV20-1 and TRBJ2-2; 7 nucleotides agree with TRBD2. V shed 5 bases, J shed 1 base, and the junction held 7 bases outside the gene matches. Germline CDR1 DFQATT, CDR2 SNEGSKA (reference sequence). There are 15 residues in the CDR3.

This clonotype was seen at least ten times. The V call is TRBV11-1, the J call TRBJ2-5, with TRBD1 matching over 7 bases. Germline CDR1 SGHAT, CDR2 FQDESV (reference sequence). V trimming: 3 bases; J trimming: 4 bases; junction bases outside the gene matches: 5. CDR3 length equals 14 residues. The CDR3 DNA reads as TGTGCCAGCAGCTTCAGGGGGTCCGGAGAGACCCAGTACTTC. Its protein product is CASSFRGSGETQYF.

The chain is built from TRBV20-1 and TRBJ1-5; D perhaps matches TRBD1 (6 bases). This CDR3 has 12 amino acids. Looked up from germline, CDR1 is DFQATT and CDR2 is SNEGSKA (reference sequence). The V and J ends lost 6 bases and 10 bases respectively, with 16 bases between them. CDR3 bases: TGCAGTGCCACAGGGTCGGTTCACCCCCAGCATTTT. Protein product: CSATGSVHPQHF.

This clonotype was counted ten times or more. The CDR3 here is CANGAGNQPQHF. In DNA form, the CDR3 reads TGTGCCAACGGCGCCGGCAATCAGCCCCAGCATTTT. The V call is TRBV12-3 or TRBV12-4, the J call TRBJ1-5; D remains ambiguous. V was pared by 10 bases and J by 2 bases, with 9 bases between. The CDR3 is made up of 12 amino acids.

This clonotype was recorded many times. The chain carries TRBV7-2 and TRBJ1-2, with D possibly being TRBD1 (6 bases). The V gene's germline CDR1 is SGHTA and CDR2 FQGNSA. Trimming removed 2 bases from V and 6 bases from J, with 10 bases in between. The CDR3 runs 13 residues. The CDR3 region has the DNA TGTGCCAGCAGCTTAAGAACAGGGAATGGCTACACCTTC. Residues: CASSLRTGNGYTF.

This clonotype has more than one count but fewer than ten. In DNA, the CDR3 is TGTGCCAGCAGCTTGGCCCTAGCAGGGCCGGGGGAGACCCAGTACTTC. Translating gives CASSLALAGPGETQYF. This sequence joins TRBV5-8 and TRBJ2-5, with D tentatively TRBD1 or TRBD2 (5 bases each). This CDR3 is built from 16 residues. Germline values: CDR1 SGHTS, CDR2 YDEGEE. Trimming cost V 0 bases and J 5 bases, with 17 bases left between them.

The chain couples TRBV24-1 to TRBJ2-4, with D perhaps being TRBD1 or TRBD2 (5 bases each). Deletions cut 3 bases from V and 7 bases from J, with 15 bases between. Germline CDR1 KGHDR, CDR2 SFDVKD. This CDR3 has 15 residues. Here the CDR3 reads CATSDQPGPSNIQYF. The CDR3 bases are TGTGCCACCAGTGATCAACCGGGACCCTCCAACATTCAGTACTTC.

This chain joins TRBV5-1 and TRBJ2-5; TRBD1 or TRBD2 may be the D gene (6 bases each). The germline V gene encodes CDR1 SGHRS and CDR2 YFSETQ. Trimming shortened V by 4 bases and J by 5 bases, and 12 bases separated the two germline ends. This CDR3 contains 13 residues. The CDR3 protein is CASSGGRMETQYF. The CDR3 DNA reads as TGCGCCAGCAGCGGGGGGCGTATGGAGACCCAGTACTTC.

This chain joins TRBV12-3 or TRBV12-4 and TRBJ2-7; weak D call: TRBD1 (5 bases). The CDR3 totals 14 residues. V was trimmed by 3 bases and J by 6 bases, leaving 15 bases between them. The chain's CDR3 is CASSFTGAVSEQYF. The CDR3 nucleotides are TGTGCCAGCAGTTTCACAGGTGCGGTAAGCGAGCAGTACTTC.